One sample yielded the 7 T cell receptor beta chains listed below, sequenced in a study of vaccination and CD4 T cells after COVID-19 (dated by TCRdb to between 2022 and 2023). What this sample's treatment or condition label stands for: roughly 11-day PBMC culture with coronavirus spike peptide pools or control peptides (ViraFEST assay). The method behind the library was PCR. The sequencer was an Illumina iSeq 100. DNA from cultured CD4+ T cells was subjected to TCR sequencing with the Oncomine TCR Beta short-read assay at the Johns Hopkins FTIC core. Using fastp at Q25 and MiXCR, TCRdb reprocessed the public reads and kept productive beta chains. Entries that share a CDR3 protein sequence are merged under the most common genes and DNA. The sample table contains roughly 6,900 distinct CDR3 sequences; only one count was recorded for just under 75% of them. 33% of the sample comes from the top ten.

These receptors have no known antigen. The sequenced sample consisted of CD4+ T cells from blood, cultured in vitro. These receptor sequences come from a human donor who had recovered from COVID-19.

The chain uses TRBV30 and TRBJ1-2; D uncertain. The CDR3 consists of 13 residues. V lost 3 bases to trimming and J lost 8 bases, with 16 bases between them. Germline CDR1 is GTSNPN and CDR2 is SVGIG (reference sequence). DNA of the CDR3: TGTGCCTGGAGAATCGGCGACTGGCAGGGCTACACCTTC. It codes for CAWRIGDWQGYTF.

A remark on this clonotype: An end of the junction differs from the germline gene, which may be a read error. The chain couples TRBV20-1 to TRBJ1-1; 8 bases map to TRBD1. Germline V gene lookup returns CDR1 DFQATT and CDR2 SNEGSKA (reference sequence). The CDR3 totals 12 residues. The CDR3 is CSPREGTGGAFF. The CDR3 coding sequence is TGCAGTCCTAGAGAGGGCACAGGGGGAGCTTTCTTT.

The CDR3, as DNA: TGTGCCTGGGGGACGGCGGAATCACCCCTCCACTTT. It translates to CAWGTAESPLHF. This chain connects TRBV30 to TRBJ1-6; possibly TRBD1 for D (5 bases). Trimming took off 5 bases at V and 10 bases at J, with 12 bases between the two ends. Germline CDR1 reads GTSNPN; CDR2 reads SVGIG (reference sequence). The CDR3 is made up of 12 amino acids. Full variable domain (remainder filled in from reference TRBV30 and TRBJ1-6): SQTIHQWPATLVQPVGSPLSLECTVEGTSNPNLYWYRQAAGRGLQLLFYSVGIGQISSEVPQNLSASRPQDRQFILSSKKLLLSDSGFYLCAWGTAESPLHFGNGTRLTVT.

The V call is TRBV19, the J call TRBJ2-3, with D perhaps matching TRBD1 (6 bases). This CDR3 is 18 amino acids long. V lost 0 bases and J 3 bases, leaving 19 bases between the germline ends. Germline lookup yields CDR1 LNHDA and CDR2 SQIVND (reference sequence). The CDR3 protein is CASSIDDYYRDRTDTQYF. DNA for the CDR3: TGTGCCAGTAGTATAGACGACTATTACAGGGATAGGACAGATACGCAGTATTTT.

The chain joins TRBV7-6 to TRBJ2-5; no clear D. CDR1 SGHVS and CDR2 FNYEAQ come from the germline V gene. Trimming pared 0 bases from V and 1 base from J, leaving 9 bases between. The CDR3 spans 15 residues. CDR3 protein: CASSLAGVTQETQYF. The CDR3 DNA reads TGTGCCAGCAGCTTAGCTGGTGTCACCCAAGAGACCCAGTACTTC.

This clonotype has a handful of counts. This CDR3 is CATSRRRQGNTEAFF. CDR3 coding DNA: TGTGCCACCAGCAGAAGGCGACAGGGGAACACTGAAGCTTTCTTT. The genes are TRBV15 and TRBJ1-1, with 7 positions matching TRBD1. This CDR3 has 15 amino acids. The germline V gene encodes CDR1 LNHNV and CDR2 YYDKDF (reference sequence). The junction had 4 bases not matched to a gene; V was cut back by 2 bases and J by 1 base.

This rearrangement joins TRBV11-2 to TRBJ2-1; 10 bases match TRBD2. This CDR3 contains 20 residues. CDR1 SGHAT and CDR2 FQNNGV come from the germline V gene. V was clipped by 4 bases and J by 2 bases; unmatched bases: 17. CDR3 nucleotide sequence: TGTGCCAGCAGCTCCCCCAGGGGTGGCAGCGGGGGGGAGACCTACAATGAGCAGTTCTTC. It is translated as CASSSPRGGSGGETYNEQFF.